These 18 T cell receptor beta chains were sequenced from one sample in a study of technical replicates of blood from a few donors. TCRdb keeps only in-frame clones here, not all; method: immunoSEQ multiplex PCR. The repertoire holds 73,000 or so clones, with roughly 91% as singletons. The sequenced sample consisted of T cells isolated from PBMCs. The receptors originated from a human donor in good health.

The genes are TRBV5-1 and TRBJ2-2, with TRBD2 identical over 13 bases. Germline CDR1 is SGHRS and CDR2 is YFSETQ. The CDR3 spans 17 residues. The V segment lost 7 bases and the J segment 4 bases; nucleotides outside the gene matches: 10. The CDR3 DNA sequence: TGCGCCAGCGGTCCTACTAGCGGGGGGGCCCCCACCGGGGAGCTGTTTTTT. This codes for CASGPTSGGAPTGELFF. The whole variable domain, filled in from reference TRBV5-1 and TRBJ2-2, reads KAGVTQTPRYLIKTRGQQVTLSCSPISGHRSVSWYQQTPGQGLQFLFEYFSETQRNKGNFPGRFSGRQFSNSRSEMNVSTLELGDSALYLCASGPTSGGAPTGELFFGEGSRLTVL.

A single count supports this clone. The rearrangement uses TRBV4-1 and TRBJ1-1; D ambiguous. The CDR3 is 15 residues long. Trimming stripped 1 base from V and 1 base from J, with 10 bases between. Germline CDR1 MGHRA, CDR2 YSYEKL. CDR3 DNA sequence: TGCGCCAGCAGCCAAGTGAGTGGTAGGAACACTGAAGCTTTCTTT. Amino acids: CASSQVSGRNTEAFF.

The chain employs TRBV10-3 and TRBJ2-7; TRBD2 matches at 12 bases. CDR1 is ENHRY and CDR2 is SYGVKD in the germline V gene. The ends lost 3 bases at V and 0 bases at J; junction bases unmatched: 9. CDR3 length: 18 amino acids. This CDR3 is CAISDPGLAGPSSYEQYF. The DNA of the CDR3 is TGTGCCATCAGTGACCCTGGACTAGCGGGACCGAGCTCCTACGAGCAGTACTTC.

J is TRBJ1-2 and V is TRBV30; TRBD1 aligns across 9 bases. CDR1 and CDR2 from the germline V gene are GTSNPN and SVGIG (reference sequence). The V gene end was trimmed by 5 bases and the J gene end by 4 bases; junction bases not matched to a gene: 8. The CDR3 covers 14 residues. The CDR3 sequence is CAWGWTGETYGYTF. The CDR3, as DNA: TGTGCCTGGGGGTGGACAGGGGAGACCTATGGCTACACCTTC.

This chain joins TRBV18 and TRBJ2-2; maybe TRBD1 (5 bases). Trimming removed 2 bases at V and 2 bases at J, with 15 bases between. Germline V gene lookup returns CDR1 KGHSH and CDR2 LQKENI. This CDR3 is 17 amino acids long. The CDR3: CASSPKATATNTGELFF. The CDR3 DNA reads as TGTGCCAGCTCACCAAAAGCGACAGCGACTAACACCGGGGAGCTGTTTTTT.

This clone was seen once. The chain recombines TRBV29-1 with TRBJ1-1; 9 nucleotides agree with TRBD1. The CDR3 consists of 15 residues. V was clipped by 5 bases and J by 4 bases; unmatched bases: 11. The germline V gene encodes CDR1 SQVTM and CDR2 ANQGSEA. The CDR3 coding sequence is TGCAGCGTTTCCTACCAGGACAGGGGAATCACTGAAGCTTTCTTT. Amino acids: CSVSYQDRGITEAFF.

The rearrangement uses TRBV5-1 and TRBJ1-5; D may be TRBD1 (6 bases). Germline V CDR1 and CDR2: SGHRS, YFSETQ. Trimming removed 4 bases from V and 4 bases from J, with 12 bases in between. The CDR3 covers 14 residues. The CDR3 here is CASSPGGGNQPQHF. In DNA form, the CDR3 reads TGCGCCAGCAGCCCGGGGGGCGGGAATCAGCCCCAGCATTTT.

V gene TRBV10-3 combines with J gene TRBJ2-2, with TRBD1 identical over 8 bases. The CDR3 has 18 residues. CDR1 and CDR2 from the germline V gene are ENHRY and SYGVKD. The ends lost 1 base at V and 3 bases at J; junction bases unmatched: 10. The CDR3 region is CAISEFIIETGDTGELFF. CDR3 nucleotide sequence: TGTGCCATCAGTGAGTTTATAATTGAGACAGGGGACACCGGGGAGCTGTTTTTT.

The V gene is TRBV29-1, the J gene TRBJ2-2, with 8 bases matching TRBD1. V dropped 1 base and J dropped 6; count of bases not matched to a gene: 7. Germline CDR1 SQVTM, CDR2 ANQGSEA. The CDR3 spans 15 residues. This CDR3 reads CSVEVGQARPGELFF. In DNA, the CDR3 is TGCAGCGTTGAAGTGGGACAGGCCCGCCCCGGGGAGCTGTTTTTT.

This clone showed up just a few times. This chain connects TRBV19 to TRBJ1-1; no definite D call. CDR1 and CDR2 from the germline V gene are LNHDA and SQIVND (reference sequence). The CDR3 sequence is 14 residues long. Trimming removed 4 bases at V and 2 bases at J, with 11 bases between. The CDR3 sequence is CASSSRAYNTEAFF. The CDR3 nucleotides are TGTGCCAGTAGTAGTAGAGCTTACAACACTGAAGCTTTCTTT.

This chain uses TRBV11-3 with TRBJ2-1, with 8 bases aligning to TRBD2. Germline CDR1 is SGHNT and CDR2 is YENEEA. The CDR3 length is 15 residues. Trimming cost V 2 bases and J 4 bases; bases outside gene matches: 4. The CDR3 coding sequence is TGTGCCAGCAGCTTATCAGCGGGGGCTTACAATGAGCAGTTCTTC. This encodes CASSLSAGAYNEQFF. Full variable domain (rest looked up from reference TRBV11-3 and TRBJ2-1): EAGVVQSPRYKIIEKKQPVAFWCNPISGHNTLYWYLQNLGQGPELLIRYENEEAVDDSQLPKDRFSAERLKGVDSTLKIQPAELGDSAVYLCASSLSAGAYNEQFFGPGTRLTVL.

The chain joins TRBV2 to TRBJ1-2; 9 bases agree with TRBD1. CDR1 is SNHLY and CDR2 is FYNNEI in the germline V gene. The J segment lost 4 bases and the V segment lost 6 bases, leaving 18 bases of the junction unmatched. The CDR3 runs to 18 residues. The CDR3 bases are TGTGCCAGCAGCGACGGGACAGGGACATATGTTTTTGTCTATGGCTACACCTTC. Amino acid sequence: CASSDGTGTYVFVYGYTF.

This sequence joins TRBV27 and TRBJ2-7; D gene ambiguous. The CDR3 totals 13 residues. V was shortened by 8 bases and J by 2 bases, with 13 bases between the two germline ends. Germline V gene sequence: CDR1 MNHEY, CDR2 SMNVEV (reference sequence). The CDR3 region has the DNA TGTGCCAGCTCACCAGATAACCCCTACGAGCAGTACTTC. It is translated as CASSPDNPYEQYF.

The chain uses TRBV30 and TRBJ2-7, with TRBD2 matching 9 bases. J was trimmed by 0 bases and V by 0 bases; bases with no gene match: 9. Germline lookup yields CDR1 GTSNPN and CDR2 SVGIG (reference sequence). The CDR3 loop spans 17 amino acids. CDR3 in amino acids: CAWSVISGGPSSYEQYF. The CDR3 DNA reads TGTGCCTGGAGTGTGATTAGCGGGGGACCCAGCTCCTACGAGCAGTACTTC.

This clone was recorded once. The chain is built from TRBV5-8 and TRBJ2-4, with 14 nucleotides matching TRBD2. The CDR3 spans 16 residues. CDR1 is SGHTS, CDR2 YDEGEE, per germline. After removal of 4 bases from V and 6 bases from J, the junction contained 6 bases not matched to a gene. For the CDR3, the DNA is TGTGCCAGCAGCGCAAGGACTAGCGGGGGGCTAAACATTCAGTACTTC. This gives the protein CASSARTSGGLNIQYF.

This chain joins TRBV7-8 and TRBJ2-3; 11 positions match TRBD2. V lost 5 bases and J lost 1; bases outside the gene matches: 8. This CDR3 has 17 amino acids. In germline, CDR1 is SGHVS, CDR2 FQNEAQ. CDR3 nucleotides: TGTGCCAGCAGCAATAGCGGGAGGGCCAACGGCACAGATACGCAGTATTTT. Amino acids: CASSNSGRANGTDTQYF.

The J gene is TRBJ1-2, the V gene TRBV28; D ambiguous. The CDR3 is 13 residues long. Germline assignment: CDR1 MDHEN and CDR2 SYDVKM. V was shortened by 3 bases and J by 4 bases, with 9 bases between the two germline ends. CDR3 nucleotides: TGTGCCAGCAGTTTGAGCGGACTCTATGGCTACACCTTC. It translates to CASSLSGLYGYTF.

The chain uses TRBV6-6 and TRBJ2-3, with 12 bases lining up with TRBD2. The junction had 5 bases not matched to a gene; V was cut back by 5 bases and J by 2 bases. CDR3 length: 16 residues. Germline CDR1 MNHNY, CDR2 SVGAGI (reference sequence). The CDR3 DNA reads as TGTGCCAGCAGTCCTCGGACTAGCGGGGTCACAGATACGCAGTATTTT. Translated, it gives CASSPRTSGVTDTQYF.